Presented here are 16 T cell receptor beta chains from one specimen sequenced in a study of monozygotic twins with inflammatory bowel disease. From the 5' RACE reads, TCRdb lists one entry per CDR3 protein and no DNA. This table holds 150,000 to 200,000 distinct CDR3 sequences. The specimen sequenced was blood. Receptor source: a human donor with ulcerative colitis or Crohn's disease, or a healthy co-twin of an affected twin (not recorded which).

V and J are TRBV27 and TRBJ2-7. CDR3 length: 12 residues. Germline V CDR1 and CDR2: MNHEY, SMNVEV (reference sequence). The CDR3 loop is CASGLYSYEQYF.

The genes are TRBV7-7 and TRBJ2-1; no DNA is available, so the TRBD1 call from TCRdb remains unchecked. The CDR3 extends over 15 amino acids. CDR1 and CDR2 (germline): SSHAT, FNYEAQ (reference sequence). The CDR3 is CASSLAGGRDNEQFF.

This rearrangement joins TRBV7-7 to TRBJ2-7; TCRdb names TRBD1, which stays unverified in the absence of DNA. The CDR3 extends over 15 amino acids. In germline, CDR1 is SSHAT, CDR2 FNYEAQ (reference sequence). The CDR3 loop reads CASSQGVGGAYEQYF.

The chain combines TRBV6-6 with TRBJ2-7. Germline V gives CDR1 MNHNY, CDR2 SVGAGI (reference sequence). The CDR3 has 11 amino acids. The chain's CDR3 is CASSGKYEQYF.

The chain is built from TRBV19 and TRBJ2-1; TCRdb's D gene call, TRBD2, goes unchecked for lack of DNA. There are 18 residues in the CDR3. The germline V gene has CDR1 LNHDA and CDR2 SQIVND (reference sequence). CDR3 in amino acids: CASSIAYPELASYNEQFF.

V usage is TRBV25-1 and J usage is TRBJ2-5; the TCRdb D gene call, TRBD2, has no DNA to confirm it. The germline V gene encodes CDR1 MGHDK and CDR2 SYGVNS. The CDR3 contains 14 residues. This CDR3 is CASSGLAGEETQYF.

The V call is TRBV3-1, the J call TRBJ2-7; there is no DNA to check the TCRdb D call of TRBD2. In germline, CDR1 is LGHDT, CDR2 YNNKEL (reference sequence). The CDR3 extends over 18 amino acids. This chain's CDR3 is CASSQEGVAGVRAPEQYF.

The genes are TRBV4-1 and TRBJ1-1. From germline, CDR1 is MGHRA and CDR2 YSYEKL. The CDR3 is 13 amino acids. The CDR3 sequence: CASSQDYWTAAFF.

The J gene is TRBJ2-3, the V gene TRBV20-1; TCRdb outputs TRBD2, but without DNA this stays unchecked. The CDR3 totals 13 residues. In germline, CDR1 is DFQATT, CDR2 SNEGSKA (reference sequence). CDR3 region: CSARLAGEDTQYF.

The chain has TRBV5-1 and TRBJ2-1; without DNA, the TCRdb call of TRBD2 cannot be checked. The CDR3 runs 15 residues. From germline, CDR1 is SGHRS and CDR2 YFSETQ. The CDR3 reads CASSLLGGTDNEQFF.

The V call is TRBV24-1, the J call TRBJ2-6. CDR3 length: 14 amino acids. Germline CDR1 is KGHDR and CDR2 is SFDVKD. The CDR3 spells CATSDVSGANVLTF.

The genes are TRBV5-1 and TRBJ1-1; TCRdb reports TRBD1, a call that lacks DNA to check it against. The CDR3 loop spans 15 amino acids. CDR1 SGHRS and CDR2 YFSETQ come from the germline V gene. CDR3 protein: CASSLGGQGGTEAFF.

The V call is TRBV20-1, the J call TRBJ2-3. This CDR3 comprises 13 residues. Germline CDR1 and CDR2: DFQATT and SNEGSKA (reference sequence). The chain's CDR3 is CSARDVPIDTQYF.

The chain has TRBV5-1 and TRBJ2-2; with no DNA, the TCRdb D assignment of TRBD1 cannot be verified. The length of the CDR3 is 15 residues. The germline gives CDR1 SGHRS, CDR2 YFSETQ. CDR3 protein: CASSLDRGAGGELFF.

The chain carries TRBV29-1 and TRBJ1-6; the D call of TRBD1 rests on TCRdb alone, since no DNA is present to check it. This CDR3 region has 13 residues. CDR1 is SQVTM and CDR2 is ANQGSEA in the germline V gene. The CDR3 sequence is CSVETGPISPLHF. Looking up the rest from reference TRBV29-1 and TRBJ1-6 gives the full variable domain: SAVISQKPSRDICQRGTSLTIQCQVDSQVTMMFWYRQQPGQSLTLIATANQGSEATYESGFVIDKFPISRPNLTFSTLTVSNMSPEDSSIYLCSVETGPISPLHFGNGTRLTVT.

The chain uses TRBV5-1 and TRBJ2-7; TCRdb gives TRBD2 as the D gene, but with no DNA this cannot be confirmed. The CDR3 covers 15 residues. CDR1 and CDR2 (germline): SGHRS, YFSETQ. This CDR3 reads CASQTTQGPSDEQYF. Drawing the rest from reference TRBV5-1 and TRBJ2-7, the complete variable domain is KAGVTQTPRYLIKTRGQQVTLSCSPISGHRSVSWYQQTPGQGLQFLFEYFSETQRNKGNFPGRFSGRQFSNSRSEMNVSTLELGDSALYLCASQTTQGPSDEQYFGPGTRLTVT.